This is a list of T cell receptor beta chains from one sample in a study of cytomegalovirus exposure and HLA in healthy donors. TCRdb keeps only in-frame clones here, not all; method: immunoSEQ multiplex PCR. The data hold about 100,000 clones, with around 82% observed a single time. Sequencing was done on a sample of PBMCs. The receptor set was obtained from a woman aged 60 to 75 in good health and CMV-seronegative. Each CDR3 is given without its conserved first and last residue. Fields, in order: V gene, CDR3 protein.

>TRBV30
AWRRQLNTEAF
>TRBV28
ASSRQGNNQPQH
>TRBV7-8
ASLGGAGTDTQY
>TRBV7-9
ASRGTTGKGTEAF
>TRBV5-1
ASKIGLAGSQETQY
>TRBV9
ASSVKAVYGYT
>TRBV6-5
ASSYSGQGDTEAF
>TRBV6-6
ASSNRAPEGAF
>TRBV7-8
ASSLRLDSYEQY
>TRBV5-6
ASSSGTDTQY
>TRBV6-6
ASSYSRGENGYT
>TRBV15
ATSRVPANSNQPQH
>TRBV10-3
AISEGLAGVETQY